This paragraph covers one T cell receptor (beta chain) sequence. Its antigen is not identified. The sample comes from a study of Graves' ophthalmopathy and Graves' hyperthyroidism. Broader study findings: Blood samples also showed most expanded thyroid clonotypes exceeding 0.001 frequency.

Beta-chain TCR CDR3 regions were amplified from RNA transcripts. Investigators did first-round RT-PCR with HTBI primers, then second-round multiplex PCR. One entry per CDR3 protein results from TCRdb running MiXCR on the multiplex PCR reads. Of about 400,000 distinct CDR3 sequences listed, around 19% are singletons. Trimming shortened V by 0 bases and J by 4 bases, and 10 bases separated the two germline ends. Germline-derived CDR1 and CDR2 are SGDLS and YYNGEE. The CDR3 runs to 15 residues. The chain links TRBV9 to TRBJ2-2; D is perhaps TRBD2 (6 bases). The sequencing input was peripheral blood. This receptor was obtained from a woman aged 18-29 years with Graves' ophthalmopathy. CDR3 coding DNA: TGTGCCAGCAGCGTAGGGGGAGGCGTCACCGGGGAGCTGTTTTTT. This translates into CASSVGGGVTGELFF. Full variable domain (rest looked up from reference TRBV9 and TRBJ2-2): DSGVTQTPKHLITATGQRVTLRCSPRSGDLSVYWYQQSLDQGLQFLIQYYNGEERAKGNILERFSAQQFPDLHSELNLSSLELGDSALYFCASSVGGGVTGELFFGEGSRLTVL.